This is a list of T cell receptor beta chains from one sample in a study of cytomegalovirus exposure and HLA in healthy donors. The protocol was immunoSEQ multiplex PCR, while the TCRdb copy is restricted to in-frame clones and leaves out a portion. The profile shows about 200,000 clones, around 85% of them singletons. Sequenced input: PBMCs. The receptors stem from a man over 45 in good health and CMV-seronegative. Each CDR3 is given with its conserved first and last residue. Fields, in order: V gene, CDR3 protein.

TRBV5-1 CASSSGQGSGNTIYF
TRBV30 CAWLRAGGNEQYF
TRBV5-6 CASSAGWTSRDTQYF
TRBV5-4 CASSLRLAGGDTQYF
TRBV27 CASSTLQGLYSYNEQFF
TRBV6-1 CASSFLEGGYEQYF
TRBV7-3 CASSRDYNTGELFF
TRBV2 CARGTDKAKNIQYF
TRBV12-5 CASGDPPRDFRPNTGELFF
TRBV13 CASSPRVAGGGRTDTQYF
TRBV2 CASRMTGSSNEQFF
TRBV5-1 CASSLEAGGTDTQYF
TRBV6-5 CASSGLAGGPEQYF
TRBV27 CASSTQETQYF
TRBV27 CASSSLGTGDGGYTF
TRBV7-3 CASSFTSGSYNEQFF
TRBV28 CASSLVLDRAYEQYF
TRBV4-2 CASSRGGGTGGETQYF
TRBV9 CASSVETGFGYTF
TRBV7-9 CASSQTGAGYTF
TRBV10-3 CAISDVLDITNQPQHF
TRBV29-1 CSVEQGVSYEQYF
TRBV14 CASSQGLKKATEAFF
TRBV21-1 CASSKATNRIPYEQYF
TRBV15 CATSRVRTANTEAFF
TRBV28 CASSIRRGGGTEAFF
TRBV27 CASSWGQPTNEKLFF
TRBV18 CASSPVAALINTGELFF
TRBV28 CASSPTTYEQYF
TRBV10-3 CAIRVGSGSNNEQFF
TRBV27 CASSRDRTIGQPNYGYTF
TRBV9 CASSAGDRGTLEQYF
TRBV20-1 CSAAGGDEQYF
TRBV4-2 CASSITGTGSEQYF
TRBV7-2 CASSTGTVKETQYF
TRBV7-9 CASSLTRSTGELFF
TRBV7-3 CASSLTGLAVTDTQYF
TRBV9 CASSVGGDGNQPQHF
TRBV27 CASSQTGGNEQYF
TRBV18 CASSIARDRGIYEQYF
TRBV4-2 CASSFLAVGYEQYF
TRBV7-9 CASSPGLAIYEQYF
TRBV27 CASRGRLAGEVDTQYF